Following are 2 T cell receptor beta chains from one sample sequenced in a study of cytomegalovirus exposure and HLA in healthy donors. Vbeta (60) and Jbeta (13) primers were used in the PCR. The assay was immunoSEQ multiplex PCR, and TCRdb's table has in-frame clones only and misses some. The sample table includes 200,000 or so clones. The sequencing input was PBMCs. The receptor source for this set is a boy aged 5-17 years in good health and CMV-seronegative.

The J gene is TRBJ1-2, the V gene TRBV19; D uncertain. Germline V CDR1 and CDR2: LNHDA, SQIVND (reference sequence). There are 12 residues in the CDR3. The ends were cut back, 3 bases at V and 6 bases at J, with 8 bases in the middle. CDR3 protein: CASSIGGDGYTF. CDR3 DNA sequence: TGTGCCAGTAGTATTGGAGGTGATGGCTACACCTTC.

CDR3 in DNA: TGTGCCAGCAGCCAGGGACAGGGGGTTTTCTTT. Translation: CASSQGQGVFF. The chain links TRBV6-5 to TRBJ1-1; the match to TRBD1 covers 11 bases. Germline CDR1 MNHEY, CDR2 SVGAGI. CDR3 size: 11 residues. The J segment lost 13 bases and the V segment lost 6 bases, leaving 4 bases of the junction unmatched.